Each of the 11 T cell receptor beta chains below was sequenced from the same sample in a study of T cells after yellow fever vaccination. In TCRdb, the 5' RACE reads were re-called with MiXCR into one record per CDR3 protein. The table shows under 300,000 distinct CDR3 sequences, with about 7% occurring only once. The material was CD4+ T cells sorted from PBMCs, obtained 15 days after the yellow fever booster vaccination. The receptors shown here come from a man younger than 40 who received the YFV17D yellow fever vaccine.

V gene TRBV29-1 combines with J gene TRBJ2-5; the D gene is possibly TRBD1 (5 bases). The V gene's germline CDR1 is SQVTM and CDR2 ANQGSEA. The CDR3 consists of 14 residues. V dropped 4 bases and J dropped 7 bases, with 19 bases sitting between them. The CDR3: CSVAQALSRGTQYF. The CDR3 region has the DNA TGCAGCGTTGCCCAGGCCTTGTCAAGGGGGACCCAGTACTTC.

A few counts support this clonotype. V gene TRBV11-2 combines with J gene TRBJ2-5; 15 bases are shared with TRBD2. With V trimmed by 5 bases and J by 2 bases, 9 bases remained unmatched. CDR1 and CDR2 from the germline V gene are SGHAT and FQNNGV. The CDR3 loop spans 18 amino acids. The CDR3 protein is CASSRGLAGGPLQETQYF. The CDR3 nucleotides are TGTGCCAGCAGCCGGGGACTAGCGGGAGGCCCACTACAAGAGACCCAGTACTTC.

This clonotype has only a few counts. This rearrangement joins TRBV2 to TRBJ2-7; D gene unclear. This CDR3 has 11 amino acids. V lost 2 bases and J lost 4, with 3 bases in between. From germline, CDR1 is SNHLY and CDR2 FYNNEI. The CDR3 DNA reads TGTGCCAGCAGTGAATGGTACGAGCAGTACTTC. Its protein is CASSEWYEQYF.

This clonotype was counted only a few times. The J gene is TRBJ1-1, the V gene TRBV5-1; D is perhaps TRBD1 (5 bases). Germline values: CDR1 SGHRS, CDR2 YFSETQ. V gave up 5 bases and J gave up 4 bases, with 15 bases separating them. The CDR3 totals 14 residues. DNA of the CDR3: TGCGCCAGCAGTTTTCAGGGATCACTCACTGAAGCTTTCTTT. Its translation: CASSFQGSLTEAFF.

This clonotype was recorded at least ten times. The rearrangement links TRBV9 to TRBJ2-5; D might be TRBD1 or TRBD2, each matching 5 bases. This CDR3 is built from 15 residues. In germline, CDR1 is SGDLS, CDR2 YYNGEE. Deletions cut 4 bases from V and 3 bases from J, with 16 bases between. The CDR3 nucleotides are TGTGCCAGCAGCCCGAGGGGACGGGCGGAAGAGACCCAGTACTTC. Translated: CASSPRGRAEETQYF.

CDR3 sequence: CSVGDNNQPQHF. The DNA for the CDR3 is TGCAGTGTTGGAGACAACAATCAGCCCCAGCATTTT. The rearrangement joins TRBV20-1 to TRBJ1-5; no reliable D call. The V and J ends lost 7 bases and 3 bases respectively, with 10 bases between them. There are 12 residues in the CDR3. Germline CDR1 is DFQATT and CDR2 is SNEGSKA (reference sequence).

This clonotype was recorded a few times. The chain recombines TRBV2 with TRBJ2-7; 7 positions match TRBD2. The CDR3 loop spans 16 amino acids. Germline-derived CDR1 and CDR2 are SNHLY and FYNNEI. V shed 4 bases and J 3 bases; nucleotides not matched to a gene: 12. This chain's CDR3 is CASSVGRRESGYEQYF. CDR3 DNA sequence: TGTGCCAGCAGTGTAGGTAGGCGGGAGTCTGGCTACGAGCAGTACTTC. The variable domain in full, completed from reference TRBV2 and TRBJ2-7, reads EPEVTQTPSHQVTQMGQEVILRCVPISNHLYFYWYRQILGQKVEFLVSFYNNEISEKSEIFDDQFSVERPDGSNFTLKIRSTKLEDSAMYFCASSVGRRESGYEQYFGPGTRLTVT.

The V gene is TRBV7-2, the J gene TRBJ2-4; 7 positions match TRBD1. This CDR3 comprises 15 residues. The V gene's germline CDR1 is SGHTA and CDR2 FQGNSA. Losses at the gene ends were 5 bases for V and 5 bases for J; bases not matched to a gene: 9. The CDR3 region is CASSPEVGQENIQYF. CDR3 in DNA: TGTGCCAGCAGCCCAGAGGTCGGACAGGAAAACATTCAGTACTTC. Together with reference TRBV7-2 and TRBJ2-4, the CDR3 gives the full variable domain: GAGVSQSPSNKVTEKGKDVELRCDPISGHTALYWYRQSLGQGLEFLIYFQGNSAPDKSGLPSDRFSAERTGGSVSTLTIQRTQQEDSAVYLCASSPEVGQENIQYFGAGTRLSVL.

CDR3 in amino acids: CASSLGDPWGFEQFF. CDR3 DNA: TGTGCCAGCAGCTTGGGGGACCCCTGGGGCTTTGAGCAGTTCTTC. The rearrangement links TRBV5-4 to TRBJ2-1, with D perhaps given as TRBD1 or TRBD2 (5 bases each). Between the trimmed V and J ends, which lost 0 bases and 9 bases, there was a span of 16 bases. This CDR3 has 15 amino acids. The V gene's germline CDR1 is SGHNT and CDR2 YYREEE (reference sequence).

This chain connects TRBV5-1 to TRBJ2-5; 14 nucleotides match TRBD2. The CDR3 spans 21 residues. Trimming took 1 base from V and 3 from J; bases not matched to a gene: 17. Germline assignment: CDR1 SGHRS and CDR2 YFSETQ. CDR3 sequence reads: CASSLLGLAGASPGYKETQYF. In DNA form, the CDR3 reads TGCGCCAGCAGCTTGTTGGGACTAGCGGGAGCCTCCCCCGGGTATAAAGAGACCCAGTACTTC.

The V call is TRBV9, the J call TRBJ2-1; D unclear. The V gene lost 0 bases and the J gene lost 6 bases, with 16 bases spanning the gap. Germline CDR1 and CDR2: SGDLS and YYNGEE. The CDR3 spans 16 residues. The CDR3 bases are TGTGCCAGCAGCGTAGGGTTGAAACCTTCGGGCAATGAGCAGTTCTTC. Encoded protein: CASSVGLKPSGNEQFF.